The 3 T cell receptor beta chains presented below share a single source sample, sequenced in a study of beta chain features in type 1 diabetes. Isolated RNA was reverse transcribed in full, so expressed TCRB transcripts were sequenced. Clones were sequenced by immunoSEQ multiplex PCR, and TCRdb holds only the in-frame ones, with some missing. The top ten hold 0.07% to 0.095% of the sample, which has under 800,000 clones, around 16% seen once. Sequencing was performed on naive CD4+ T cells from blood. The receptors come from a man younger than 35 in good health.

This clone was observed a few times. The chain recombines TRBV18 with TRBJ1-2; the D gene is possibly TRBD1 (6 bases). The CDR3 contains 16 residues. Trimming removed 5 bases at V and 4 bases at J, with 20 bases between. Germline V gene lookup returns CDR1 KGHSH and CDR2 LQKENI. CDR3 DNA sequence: TGTGCCAGCTCATCGCTCACAGGGCCTACCTTCTATGGCTACACCTTC. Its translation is CASSSLTGPTFYGYTF.

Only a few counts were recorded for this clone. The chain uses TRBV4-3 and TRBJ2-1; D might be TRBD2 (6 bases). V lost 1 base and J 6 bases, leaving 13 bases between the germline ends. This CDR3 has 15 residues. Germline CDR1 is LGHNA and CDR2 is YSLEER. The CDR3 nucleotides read TGCGCCAGCAGCCAAGGGGGAGGACGAGGCAATGAGCAGTTCTTC. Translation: CASSQGGGRGNEQFF.

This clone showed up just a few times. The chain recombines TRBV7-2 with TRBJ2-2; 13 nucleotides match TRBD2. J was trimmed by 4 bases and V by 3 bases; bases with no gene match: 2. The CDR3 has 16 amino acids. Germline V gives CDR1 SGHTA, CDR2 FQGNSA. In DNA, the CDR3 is TGTGCCAGCAGCTTGACTAGCGGGAGGTTCACCGGGGAGCTGTTTTTT. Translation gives CASSLTSGRFTGELFF.